The present entry profiles one T cell receptor (beta chain) with its context. Its binding antigen is unknown. Compared with germline, one end of the junction differs, possibly owing to a read error. RNA was extracted with the RNeasy kit and 0.5 to 1 ug was reverse transcribed using random hexamers. The immunoSEQ multiplex PCR assay, covering 54 Vbeta and 13 Jbeta segments, was used to amplify TCR beta CDR3 regions. Bias from PCR amplification was corrected by using a synthetic template baseline for primer optimization and for computational correction. Per the authors' processing: Only productive sequences were kept, with reads annotated to V, D and J genes according to IMGT and analyzed in immunoSEQ Analyzer. To calculate clonality, Shannon entropy was normalized by log2 of the number of productive unique sequences and then subtracted from one. Public and private clones were assessed among the 100 most prevalent clones of each patient and control. Clones were defined as Susac-specific if absent from the healthy and MS cohorts, from 1052 published viral clones and from other ImmuneACCESS disease sequences. The public reads were quality trimmed at Q25 with fastp and then assembled into clones with MiXCR by TCRdb, keeping productive beta chains. Each CDR3 protein appears once, grouped with its most common genes and DNA. It is TCRdb's table, rather than the study itself, that gives the V and J calls and clone size. This sample holds approximately 260,000 distinct CDR3 sequences; less than 96% were observed only once. The ten most abundant clones make up 0.095% to 0.12% of the sample.

Based on the germline V gene, the CDR1 and CDR2 sequences are LGHNA and YNFKEQ. From cysteine to phenylalanine, the CDR3 is 14 amino acids long. Just CDR3 DNA is preserved here, 42 bases in frame from base 1. High-throughput TCR beta sequencing profiled peripheral blood CD8+ and CD4+ T cells from healthy donors, Susac syndrome patients and multiple sclerosis patients. Recently defined diagnostic criteria for definite or probable disease were met by the Susac syndrome patients. CD8+ TEMRA cells were enriched by FACS, while bulk CD8+ and CD4+ T cells were purified by magnetic negative isolation. Blood was collected in EDTA tubes and processed within 24 hours, with PBMCs isolated through density gradient centrifugation. PBMCs destined for TCR sequencing were cryopreserved in liquid nitrogen and later thawed in a 37 °C water bath. The sorted or isolated CD4+, CD8+ and CD8+ TEMRA cells had a purity of 90% or higher.

The sample belongs to a study of CD8 T cells in Susac syndrome (dated by TCRdb to the late 2010s). Study-wide context: Among the Susac syndrome patients who were sequenced, clinically active disease was present in six and clinical remission was observed in fewer than 10. At blood withdrawal, Susac syndrome patients were therapy-naive, treated with corticosteroids (with IVIg additionally given to some), or treated with IVIg alone. Repertoire sequencing was used to test whether CD8+ T cell activation and differentiation in Susac syndrome was antigen driven. General conclusions and limits of the study: In the CD4+ T cell repertoire of Susac syndrome patients, clonal expansion was not detected. The TCR sequencing and HLA analysis was acknowledged to have included a relatively small number of individuals.

The TCR was taken from a human donor with Susac syndrome. The rearranged chain carries TRBV4-2 and TRBJ2-1; the D gene assignment is ambiguous. Sequencing used CD4+ T cells from PBMCs. The CDR3 is CANSQVSASHEQFF. The DNA sequence is given as TGTGCCAACAGCCAAGTGAGTGCGAGCCATGAGCAGTTCTTC.